This TCR beta chain originates from a study of cytomegalovirus exposure and HLA in healthy donors. For the study at large: A subsequent analysis stated that the 100 to 150 validation repertoires were run on the same platform as the roughly 670 first-cohort repertoires. Overall study findings and caveats: According to the study, 180 or so TCR beta chains were cytomegalovirus-associated. For most TCR sequences rarity was the rule, although some public TCRs occurred in many donors.

Data came from immunoSEQ multiplex PCR; TCRdb stores just in-frame clones and leaves some out. The repertoire consists of 150,000 or so clones, with approximately 80% occurring once and the leading ten covering 2% to 2.5%. Points on this clone: What it recognizes is unknown.

The germline V gene encodes CDR1 SGHRS and CDR2 YFSETQ. V was clipped by 4 bases and J by 1 base, with 16 bases between them. The CDR3 sequence is 16 residues long. V gene TRBV5-1 combines with J gene TRBJ2-3; D is perhaps TRBD2 (6 bases). The receptor was isolated from a man aged 25 to 45 in good health and CMV-seropositive. Sequenced material: PBMCs. DNA of the CDR3: TGCGCCAGCAGCCCGGTCGGGCGGGGAGGCACAGATACGCAGTATTTT. Protein sequence: CASSPVGRGGTDTQYF.